This T cell receptor (beta chain) derives from a study of tumor and adjacent non-tumor tissue in lung cancer. The CDR3 extends over 11 amino acids. Germline V gene data show CDR1 as MDHEN and CDR2 as SYDVKM. RNA was extracted from bulk tissue without any cell sorting. A modified ARM-PCR protocol with three rounds of nested PCR amplified TCRbeta. TCRdb re-called the multiplex PCR reads through MiXCR, storing one row per CDR3 protein. The table records approximately 76,000 distinct CDR3 sequences, 55% to 70% of them present only once. A remark on this clonotype: The junction and the germline gene differ at one end; a read error may be behind it.

Sequenced input: lung tumor tissue. The sequence came from a woman between 65 and 79 years old with non-small cell lung cancer. The chain is built from TRBV28 and TRBJ2-7; D remains ambiguous. The DNA of the CDR3 is TGTGCCAGCCATATCCCCTACGAGCAGTATTTC. It codes for CASHIPYEQYF. Filled out from reference TRBV28 and TRBJ2-7, the complete variable domain reads DVKVTQSSRYLVKRTGEKVFLECVQDMDHENMFWYRQDPGLGLRLIYFSYDVKMKEKGDIPEGYSVSREKKERFSLILESASTNQTSMYLCASHIPYEQYFGPGTRLTVT.